Detailed here is one TCR beta chain. This clone turned up a few times. Its antigen remains undetermined. The input lacks base qualities; no much larger clone sits a single base away. Distinct nucleotide sequences in the sample also encode this CDR3. This sample was taken from a study of beta chain features in type 1 diabetes (dated 2018 in TCRdb). About the investigation overall: Mean age, gender distribution, total cell number and subset yield did not differ between patients and healthy donors. A total of 85 million to 110 million sorted cells were examined across all samples, and RNA yield correlated strongly with the number of cells per subset. The study compared the TCRB repertoires of sorted circulating CD4+ T cell subsets in recently diagnosed type 1 diabetes patients with those in matched healthy donors. Regulatory and stem cell-like memory subsets were obtained from only 8 patients and roughly 8 healthy donors, while naive and central memory subsets were obtained from all 30 or so donors.

A single peripheral blood draw of approximately 110 mL on average was collected from each donor into heparinised tubes. A BD FACSAria II was used to sort naive, central memory, regulatory and stem cell-like memory CD4+ T cells with a panel that included CD45RO, CCR7, CD25, CD127, CD95 and CD27. All sorted populations exceeded 95% purity. PBMCs were isolated right away by Lymphoprep density gradient centrifugation and were stained directly, without culture. Samples were stained and sorted in pairs, with one healthy donor and one patient per experiment, so that batch effects were minimized. The High Capacity cDNA Reverse Transcription Kit was used to reverse transcribe all of the isolated RNA, meaning that expressed TCRB transcripts were what got sequenced. Deep immunoSEQ sequencing was applied to naive, central memory and regulatory T cell samples, giving an average of roughly 3.5 million total reads per sample. Sorted cells were lysed in RLT buffer and RNA was extracted with DNase-treated RNeasy Micro or Mini kits, depending on cell number. To prevent cross-contamination, each cell subset was processed individually, whereas patient and healthy donor samples were processed jointly. Using the immunoSEQ multiplex PCR, TCRB sequences were amplified from cDNA into 87-bp fragments spanning the CDR3 region. The amplicons were sequenced using the Illumina HiSeq platform. On the authors' methods: PCR bias was computationally corrected using synthetic template baselines, reads within Hamming distance 2 were collapsed, and singletons that could not be merged were discarded. Reads were aligned against IMGT so that V, D and J genes, CDR3 length and insertions or deletions at six rearrangement sites could be assigned. Within each subset, clonotype counts were normalized to sorted cell number, after which true diversity and Gini coefficients were computed with the tcR R package. The overlap coefficient, calculated on TCRB nucleotide sequences, was used to measure repertoire sharing. Out-of-frame TCRB sequences from naive cells were analyzed as a proxy for the pre-selection repertoire. Not all clones reach the TCRdb copy of this immuneACCESS table, which keeps in-frame sequences only. Checked studies attribute under half of the gap to unresolved V genes and leave the rest unexplained. That table gives V, J and clone size, and the DNA gave D and trimming. Here the sample has some 640,000 clones; about 14% occur a single time. Of the sample, 0.035% to 0.045% falls within the top ten clones.

From the cysteine through the phenylalanine, the CDR3 covers 12 amino acids. Only the CDR3 DNA is retained, 36 bases long and in frame from the first base. V loses 5 bases, J loses 0 bases, and the germline ends lie 5 bases apart. The germline V gene sets CDR1 to SGHTA and CDR2 to FQGNSA. On the study overall, not on this receptor specifically: At VDJ recombination sites, patients with type 1 diabetes made fewer insertions and deleted more nucleotides, a pattern implying thymic rearrangement abnormalities. Naive, central memory and regulatory TCRB repertoires appeared more similar among patients than among healthy donors. PCR might favor shorter templates, but patient and control samples were amplified and corrected together, so any skew would affect both groups equally. Because cDNA was sequenced instead of genomic DNA, activated cells with high expression could be over-represented, although the groups did not differ in activation or CD3 levels. In all four CD4+ subsets, TCRB CDR3 length was moderately but significantly shorter in type 1 diabetes patients. Only small numbers of individuals were included in the HLA sub-analyses, which left unresolved whether HLA type had any influence on TCRB rearrangement.

Sequencing was carried out using naive CD4+ T cells from blood. Taken with the paper, the label for cell subset or site translates to: true naive CD4+ T cells. The source is a man between 18 and 29 years old with type 1 diabetes. The chain uses TRBV7-2 and TRBJ2-7, with an unclear D gene assignment. The nucleotide sequence reads TGTGCCAGCAGCCCTTACTCCTACGAGCAGTACTTC. This encodes CASSPYSYEQYF. Extended through the reference TRBV7-2 and TRBJ2-7 proteins, this CDR3 yields the full variable domain: GAGVSQSPSNKVTEKGKDVELRCDPISGHTALYWYRQSLGQGLEFLIYFQGNSAPDKSGLPSDRFSAERTGGSVSTLTIQRTQQEDSAVYLCASSPYSYEQYFGPGTRLTVT.